Below are 16 T cell receptor beta chains sequenced from a single sample in a study of OX40 agonist ivuxolimab in advanced cancers. Clones were read by immunoSEQ multiplex PCR, and TCRdb kept only the in-frame ones, dropping some. The sample lists roughly 33,000 clones, over 60% seen once, with about a fifth in the top ten. The specimen comprised CD4+ or CD8+ T cells sorted from blood, sampled in a trial of the OX40 agonist ivuxolimab. These receptors originate from an adult with an advanced solid tumor such as melanoma, head and neck, liver or kidney cancer.

The chain has TRBV7-3 and TRBJ2-5; D remains unclear. The CDR3 is made up of 13 amino acids. Germline V lookup: CDR1 SGHTA, CDR2 FQGTGA. V was shortened by 2 bases and J by 0 bases, with 4 bases between the two germline ends. CDR3 nucleotide sequence: TGTGCCAGCAGCTTAGACTACCAAGAGACCCAGTACTTC. Translating it yields CASSLDYQETQYF.

This clone was counted a single time. V gene TRBV30 combines with J gene TRBJ1-1; D might be TRBD1 (5 bases). The CDR3 has 12 amino acids. V lost 2 bases and J 4 bases, leaving 8 bases between the germline ends. Germline V gene sequence: CDR1 GTSNPN, CDR2 SVGIG (reference sequence). In DNA, the CDR3 is TGTGCCTGGAGTCCTGGGGGCACTGAAGCTTTCTTT. It is translated as CAWSPGGTEAFF.

J is TRBJ1-2 and V is TRBV12-5; 7 positions agree with TRBD1. The ends lost 2 bases at V and 4 bases at J; junction bases unmatched: 4. CDR1 is LGHNT and CDR2 is FRNRAP in the germline V gene. The CDR3 length is 14 residues. The CDR3 nucleotides read TGTGCTAGTGGTTTGAGCGACAGGGCCTATGGCTACACCTTC. Translated: CASGLSDRAYGYTF.

This sequence joins TRBV19 and TRBJ1-5; perhaps TRBD1 as D (5 bases). The V end was cut by 9 bases, the J end by 5 bases, with 14 bases between. Germline V gene data show CDR1 as LNHDA and CDR2 as SQIVND (reference sequence). This CDR3 contains 13 residues. CDR3 DNA sequence: TGTGCCAGCATGGGACGATCCTATCAGCCCCAGCATTTT. This codes for CASMGRSYQPQHF. Full variable domain (missing parts from reference TRBV19 and TRBJ1-5): DGGITQSPKYLFRKEGQNVTLSCEQNLNHDAMYWYRQDPGQGLRLIYYSQIVNDFQKGDIAEGYSVSREKKESFPLTVTSAQKNPTAFYLCASMGRSYQPQHFGDGTRLSIL.

The CDR3 sequence: CASSLQGGGGYTF. CDR3 DNA: TGTGCCAGCAGCTTGCAAGGGGGCGGTGGCTACACCTTC. V usage is TRBV5-4 and J usage is TRBJ1-2, with 7 bases matching TRBD1. From germline, CDR1 is SGHNT and CDR2 YYREEE (reference sequence). The CDR3 totals 13 residues. Losses at the gene ends were 1 base for V and 7 bases for J; bases not matched to a gene: 4.

The rearrangement links TRBV21-1 to TRBJ1-5; the tabulated D call, TRBD1, remains unverified against the DNA. TRBV21-1 is a known pseudogene. The CDR3 runs 16 residues. The CDR3, as DNA: TGTGCCAGCAGCGCCCGGACAGGGGGTCTCGGTCAGCCCCAGCATTTT. It specifies CASSARTGGLGQPQHF.

This clone came up a few times. This chain uses TRBV7-2 with TRBJ1-5; D gene uncertain. V shed 1 base and J shed 5 bases, with 9 bases lying between them. From germline, CDR1 is SGHTA and CDR2 FQGNSA. CDR3 length equals 14 residues. CDR3: CASSLGSGYQPQHF. CDR3 DNA: TGTGCCAGCAGCTTAGGGTCGGGATATCAGCCCCAGCATTTT.

The rearrangement links TRBV28 to TRBJ2-5; 7 positions match TRBD2. The CDR3 has 16 amino acids. Germline CDR1 MDHEN, CDR2 SYDVKM. V lost 5 bases and J lost 3; bases outside the gene matches: 12. The chain's CDR3 is CASSPGRGGMKETQYF. The CDR3 nucleotides read TGTGCCAGCAGTCCGGGGAGGGGAGGGATGAAAGAGACCCAGTACTTC.

V is TRBV11-2 and J is TRBJ2-5, with a possible D match to TRBD2 (5 bases). The CDR3 covers 14 residues. Trimming pared 5 bases from V and 5 bases from J, leaving 15 bases between. The V gene's germline CDR1 is SGHAT and CDR2 FQNNGV. CDR3 sequence (DNA): TGTGCCAGCAGCGAGTACGGCAGGAGGGAGACCCAGTACTTC. Amino acid sequence: CASSEYGRRETQYF.

The chain employs TRBV7-8 and TRBJ1-2, with unresolved D. The length of the CDR3 is 15 residues. The germline CDR1 and CDR2 sequences are SGHVS and FQNEAQ. V lost 0 bases, J lost 0 bases, and 8 bases lay in between. CDR3 DNA sequence: TGTGCCAGCAGCTTAGCGGTAGCAGCTAACTATGGCTACACCTTC. It specifies CASSLAVAANYGYTF.

The genes are TRBV11-1 and TRBJ2-3; 11 bases fit TRBD1. CDR3 length: 15 residues. Germline CDR1 and CDR2: SGHAT and FQDESV (reference sequence). The V and J ends lost 5 bases and 4 bases, in that order; junction bases with no gene match: 5. The DNA for the CDR3 is TGTGCCAGCAGCATCGGACAGGGGGCTGCAGATACGCAGTATTTT. Protein sequence: CASSIGQGAADTQYF.

The chain carries TRBV14 and TRBJ1-2; 7 nucleotides agree with TRBD1. Germline CDR1 and CDR2: SGHDN and FVKESK. The CDR3 has 15 residues. V shed 3 bases, J shed 4 bases, and the junction held 8 bases outside the gene matches. As DNA, the CDR3 is TGTGCCAGCAGCCACCGACAGGGAATCGTCTATGGCTACACCTTC. Amino acids: CASSHRQGIVYGYTF.

This chain uses TRBV5-8 with TRBJ2-5; TRBD2 might be the D (5 bases). This CDR3 has 13 amino acids. Germline-derived CDR1 and CDR2 are SGHTS and YDEGEE. V lost 5 bases and J lost 5, with 13 bases in between. The CDR3 protein is CASSPGLPETQYF. Here the CDR3 DNA reads TGTGCCAGCAGTCCCGGACTGCCCGAGACCCAGTACTTC.

The V and J genes are TRBV7-2 and TRBJ2-5; the match to TRBD1 covers 7 bases. Germline V gene sequence: CDR1 SGHTA, CDR2 FQGNSA. CDR3 length equals 16 residues. V lost 2 bases, J lost 0 bases, and 6 bases stayed unmatched. In DNA form, the CDR3 reads TGTGCCAGCAGCTTACAAGGGGGCGGACACCAAGAGACCCAGTACTTC. Protein: CASSLQGGGHQETQYF.

This clone occurred once. This clone may be a read error of a much larger clone one base away. Other DNA sequences in this sample translate to the same CDR3. This sequence joins TRBV30 and TRBJ2-2, with D unclear. CDR3 length equals 17 residues. Germline CDR1 GTSNPN, CDR2 SVGIG (reference sequence). Written as DNA, the CDR3 is TGTGCCTGGAGACCCGCTCGCGAGGAAAAGAACACCGGAGAGCTGTTTTTT. Its translation: CAWRPAREEKNTGELFF.

J is TRBJ2-7 and V is TRBV28, with a possible D match to TRBD1 (6 bases). Germline values: CDR1 MDHEN, CDR2 SYDVKM. The CDR3 extends over 15 amino acids. Trimming took off 3 bases at V and 0 bases at J, with 12 bases between the two ends. CDR3 protein: CASSFNGGNSYEQYF. The CDR3 DNA is TGTGCCAGCAGTTTCAATGGGGGCAACTCCTACGAGCAGTACTTC.